This T cell receptor beta chain was captured by sequencing in a study of blood T cell repertoires in COVID-19. Study-wide context: T cells, B-cell-depleted T cells, or PBMCs supplied cDNA or gDNA.

Donors were grouped by their self-reported clinical history. Source study methods: Amplification of reference gene primers was used by the study to estimate nucleated cell counts. TCRdb's table, derived via immunoSEQ multiplex PCR, lists solely in-frame clones and lacks some. V, J and clone size derive from that table, while D and trimming were established from the DNA sequence. The repertoire holds about 280,000 clones, with approximately 82% as singletons. Germline-derived CDR1 and CDR2 are SGHAT and FQNNGV. V was clipped by 0 bases and J by 4 bases, with 15 bases between them. The CDR3 has 16 residues. In its sample, this clone was seen a few times.

Sequencing was carried out using PBMCs or T cells enriched from blood (not recorded which). The source is a man aged 35-49 years who had been exposed to COVID-19. V is TRBV11-2 and J is TRBJ1-1, with D tentatively TRBD1 (6 bases). For the CDR3, the DNA is TGTGCCAGCAGCTTAGATCCAGGGGCGGCGGGCACTGAAGCTTTCTTT. Translating it yields CASSLDPGAAGTEAFF.